This TCR beta chain was recorded in a study of blood T cells in healthy people across ages. Study-wide findings and caveats: Getting older went along with TCR beta diversity per million T cells dropping roughly linearly.

Regarding this clonotype: Its antigen is unidentified.

Together with a sample-barcoded 5' primer, a J-beta primer mix was included in a second PCR lasting about 7 to 11 cycles. Template switching added a 12-random-nucleotide identifier to every cDNA molecule. CDR3-containing paired-end reads numbering at least 3 million came from each sample. One entry per CDR3 protein, called by TCRdb with MiXCR from the 5' RACE reads. The data contain approximately 360,000 distinct CDR3 sequences, approximately 47% of them seen just once; the ten biggest clones take up over 40%. This receptor was obtained from a man aged 55 to 70 in good health. Specimen: blood.

Written as DNA, the CDR3 is TGTGCCAGCAACGCGGCCGGGAACACTTATGAGCAGTACTTC. As protein: CASNAAGNTYEQYF. The chain has TRBV28 and TRBJ2-4; TRBD2 is a possible D gene (5 bases). Germline CDR1 and CDR2: MDHEN and SYDVKM. There are 14 residues in the CDR3. Deletions cut 7 bases from V and 13 bases from J, with 23 bases between.